A selection of T cell receptor beta chains follows, all from one sample in a study of blood T cell repertoires in COVID-19. The method was immunoSEQ multiplex PCR; TCRdb's version includes in-frame clones alone and lacks a portion of them. This sample has about 110,000 clones; around nine tenths occur once, and the top ten carry 8% to 8.5%. The sequenced material came from peripheral blood. All receptors derive from a woman in her seventies who had recovered from COVID-19. Both conserved end residues are part of each CDR3. A D gene is named only where the DNA matches it firmly. A clone size is listed for some rows: how often the clone was seen (once, few, many), or a class if it is expanded.

j_call v_call clone_size d_call cdr3_nt cdr3_aa
TRBJ1-5 TRBV24-1 . TRBD1 TGTGCCACCAGTGACGCCACAGGGGGGGATCAGCCCCAGCATTTT CATSDATGGDQPQHF
TRBJ2-7 TRBV19 . . TGTGCCAGTAGTATAACAGGTGCTGGCGTTTTTGTGCAGTACTTC CASSITGAGVFVQYF
TRBJ2-1 TRBV14 . TRBD2 TGTGCCAGCAGCCAGCTGTTCGTTGGACTAGCGGGCAGTGAGCAGTTCTTC CASSQLFVGLAGSEQFF
TRBJ2-5 TRBV4-1 . . TGCGCCAGCAGCAAACAGATGTACCAAGAGACCCAGTACTTC CASSKQMYQETQYF
TRBJ2-1 TRBV5-1 . . TGCGCCAGCAGCGTAGAGGGATCCTACAATGAGCAGTTCTTC CASSVEGSYNEQFF
TRBJ2-3 TRBV28 once . TGTGCCAGCAGTCCCCCGGCGGCCACAGATACGCAGTATTTT CASSPPAATDTQYF
TRBJ1-6 TRBV6-5 . . TGTGCCAGCACCCGACAGAGCTCCTATAATTCACCCCTCCACTTT CASTRQSSYNSPLHF
TRBJ1-5 TRBV6-6 . . TGTGCCAGCAGAGGGACATCCTATAGCAATCAGCCCCAGCATTTT CASRGTSYSNQPQHF
TRBJ2-7 TRBV7-3 . . TGTGCCAGCAGCTCCTACTCCGGGGAGCAGTACTTC CASSSYSGEQYF
TRBJ1-5 TRBV2 few . TGTGCCAGCAGTGGCCGGGGTGGACTCAAGCAGCCCCAGCATTTT CASSGRGGLKQPQHF
TRBJ1-6 TRBV6-6 few TRBD1 TGTGCCAGCAGTTTCCGACAGGGCTATAATTCACCCCTCCACTTT CASSFRQGYNSPLHF
TRBJ1-5 TRBV2 . . TGTGCCAGCAGTGAAGATAGACAGGGCAATCAGCCCCAGCATTTT CASSEDRQGNQPQHF
TRBJ2-3 TRBV7-2 . . TGTGCCAGCAGCCGTAGCCACGATACGCAGTATTTT CASSRSHDTQYF
TRBJ2-5 TRBV11-2 . TRBD2 TGTGCCAGCAGAACGGGGGGGGTGATTGGAGAGACCCAGTACTTC CASRTGGVIGETQYF
TRBJ2-4 TRBV4-2 few TRBD1 TGTGCCAGCAGCCAAGACGGGACAGGAGGTGCCAAAAACATTCAGTACTTC CASSQDGTGGAKNIQYF
TRBJ2-7 TRBV5-1 . . TGCGCCAGCAGCTTTCAGGTATGGAACGAGCAGTACTTC CASSFQVWNEQYF
TRBJ2-6 TRBV7-9 . . TGTGCCAGCAGCTTGGGAGACTCTGGGGCCAACGTCCTGACTTTC CASSLGDSGANVLTF
TRBJ2-3 TRBV11-3 . . TGTGCCAGCAGCGTACGGGGGTTAGGAGATACGCAGTATTTT CASSVRGLGDTQYF